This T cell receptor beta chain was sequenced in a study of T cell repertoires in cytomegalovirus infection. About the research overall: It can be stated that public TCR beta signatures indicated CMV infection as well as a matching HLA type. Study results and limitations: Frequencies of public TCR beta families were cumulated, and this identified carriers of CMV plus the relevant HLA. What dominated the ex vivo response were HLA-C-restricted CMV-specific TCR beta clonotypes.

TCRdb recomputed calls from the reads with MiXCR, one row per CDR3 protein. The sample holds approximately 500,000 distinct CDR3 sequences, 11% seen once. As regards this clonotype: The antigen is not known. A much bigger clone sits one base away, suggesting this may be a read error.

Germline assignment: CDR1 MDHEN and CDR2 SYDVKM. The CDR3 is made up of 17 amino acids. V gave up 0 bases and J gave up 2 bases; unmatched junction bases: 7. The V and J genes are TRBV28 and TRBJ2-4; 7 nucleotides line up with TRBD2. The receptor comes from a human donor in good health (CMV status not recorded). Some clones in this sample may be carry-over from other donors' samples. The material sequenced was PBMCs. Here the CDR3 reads CASSLWGGRLTKNIQYF. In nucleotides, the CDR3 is TGTGCCAGCAGTTTATGGGGAGGGCGCCTAACCAAAAACATTCAGTACTTC.